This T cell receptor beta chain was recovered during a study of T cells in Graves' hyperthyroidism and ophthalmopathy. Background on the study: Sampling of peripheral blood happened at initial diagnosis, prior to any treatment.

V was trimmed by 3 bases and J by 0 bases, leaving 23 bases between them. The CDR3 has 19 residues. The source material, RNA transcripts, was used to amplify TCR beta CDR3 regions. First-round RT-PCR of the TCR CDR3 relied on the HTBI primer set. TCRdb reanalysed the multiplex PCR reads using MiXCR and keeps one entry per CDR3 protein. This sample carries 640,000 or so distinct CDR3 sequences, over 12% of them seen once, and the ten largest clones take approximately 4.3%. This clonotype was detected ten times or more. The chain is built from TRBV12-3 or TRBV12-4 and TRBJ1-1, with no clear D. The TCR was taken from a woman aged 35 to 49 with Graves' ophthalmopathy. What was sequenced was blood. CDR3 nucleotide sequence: TGTGCCAGCAGTTTGGCCGTCTGGAGAGCCGGGTCCATGAACACTGAAGCTTTCTTT. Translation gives CASSLAVWRAGSMNTEAFF.